These T cell receptor beta chains were read from a single sample in a study of OX40 agonist ivuxolimab in advanced cancers. Some clones are missing from TCRdb's copy, which holds only in-frame ones; the method was immunoSEQ multiplex PCR. The sample carries 45,000 or so clones, 65% to 85% recorded once. The source material was CD4+ or CD8+ T cells sorted from blood, sampled in a trial of the OX40 agonist ivuxolimab. The origin of the receptors is an adult with an advanced solid tumor such as melanoma, head and neck, liver or kidney cancer. Both conserved end residues are part of each CDR3. The D gene is left open where the match is weak. The size of a clone is reported for some rows only, either as once, few or many, or as a class for expanded clones.

j_call v_call d_call clone_size cdr3_length cdr3_nt cdr3_aa
TRBJ2-3 TRBV15 TRBD2 . 13 TGTGCCACCAGCAGAGACCCGACTAGCGGGCAGTATTTT CATSRDPTSGQYF
TRBJ2-7 TRBV15 TRBD1 once 15 TGTGCCACCAGCAGGGGACAGGTCTACTCCTACGAGCAGTACTTC CATSRGQVYSYEQYF
TRBJ1-1 TRBV2 TRBD1 . 13 TGTGCCAGCAGGGGACAGATGAACACTGAAGCTTTCTTT CASRGQMNTEAFF
TRBJ2-7 TRBV7-9 . . 14 TGTGCCAGCAGCCTCGGGTCCCGCGCCTACGAGCAGTACTTC CASSLGSRAYEQYF
TRBJ2-2 TRBV7-2 TRBD2 . 14 TGTGCCAGCAGCTCAGGGAGGGCCACCGGGGAGCTGTTTTTT CASSSGRATGELFF
TRBJ1-2 TRBV2 . . 11 TGTGCCAGCAGTGAGGGGACCACTAGTAGATTC CASSEGTTSRF
TRBJ1-1 TRBV2 . . 13 TGTGCCAGCCGTGATGACAGCAACACTGAAGCTTTCTTT CASRDDSNTEAFF
TRBJ2-7 TRBV6-5 TRBD2 . 16 TGTGCCAGCAGTTACCATGGACTAGCGGGAGGGTACGAGCAGTACTTC CASSYHGLAGGYEQYF
TRBJ2-7 TRBV5-4 . . 14 TGTGCCAGCAGCTTGGCCGGACAGTCCTACGAGCAGTACTTC CASSLAGQSYEQYF
TRBJ1-2 TRBV6-6 . . 12 TGTGCCAGCAGGATTGCGGGCTATGGCTACACCTTC CASRIAGYGYTF
TRBJ1-1 TRBV5-6 . . 14 TGTGCCAGCAGCTTGGGAGAGCATGGCACTGAAGCTTTCTTT CASSLGEHGTEAFF
TRBJ2-1 TRBV7-9 . . 14 TGTGCCAGCAGCTTAGTTGGGGCAGGTGGGGGGCAGTTCTTC CASSLVGAGGGQFF
TRBJ2-3 TRBV9 TRBD1 . 16 TGTGCCAGCAGCCCATACAACGGACAGGGGAAAGATACGCAGTATTTT CASSPYNGQGKDTQYF
TRBJ1-1 TRBV6-1 . . 14 TGTGCCACCCTGACGGGGGGGCTTGGCACTGAAGCTTTCTTT CATLTGGLGTEAFF
TRBJ2-5 TRBV10-3 TRBD1 . 15 TGTGCCATCAGTGACTCCGGACAGGGCGGGGAGACCCAGTACTTC CAISDSGQGGETQYF
TRBJ2-3 TRBV11-2 . . 13 TGTGCCAGCAGCCACCCGGACCGCGAGGGCCAGTATTTT CASSHPDREGQYF
TRBJ2-5 TRBV6-5 TRBD2 . 14 TGTGCCAGCAGTCGCGGACTAGGAGGGGAGACCCAGTACTTC CASSRGLGGETQYF
TRBJ1-2 TRBV9 . . 15 TGTGCCAGCAGCCCCCCAGGATTAGCTAACTATGGCTACACCTTC CASSPPGLANYGYTF
TRBJ1-1 TRBV7-8 TRBD1 . 14 TGTGCCAGCAGCCTTGGGACAGCGAACACTGAAGCTTTCTTT CASSLGTANTEAFF
TRBJ2-7 TRBV7-2 TRBD2 few 15 TGTGCCAGCAGCCCTGCTAGCGGGAGGGAGGGGGAGCAGTACTTC CASSPASGREGEQYF
TRBJ2-1 TRBV4-3 . . 15 TGCGCCAGCAGCCGAAGAGTAAGATTAGGCCGTGAGCAGTTCTTC CASSRRVRLGREQFF
TRBJ2-7 TRBV5-1 . once 13 TGCGCCAGCAGCCCCAAGGGAGCAGGGACGCAGTACTTC CASSPKGAGTQYF
TRBJ2-7 TRBV30 TRBD2 . 16 TGTGCCTGGAGTCCCGGGACTAGCGGGGTCTCCTACGAGCAGTACTTC CAWSPGTSGVSYEQYF
TRBJ2-7 TRBV9 . once 14 TGTGCCAGCAGCGTAAGGTGGGAGTCCCACGAGCAGTACTTC CASSVRWESHEQYF
TRBJ2-1 TRBV29-1 TRBD2 . 16 TGCAGCGTTGAACGGGCTAGCGGGAGTGGGGGGAATGAGCAGTTCTTC CSVERASGSGGNEQFF
TRBJ1-3 TRBV5-6 . few 15 TGTGCCAGCAGCTTTAGCAGGGTGGCTGGAAACACCATATATTTT CASSFSRVAGNTIYF
TRBJ2-7 TRBV29-1 . . 14 TGCAGCGTTCGCAGTGACCTTGCGACGTACGAGCAGTACTTC CSVRSDLATYEQYF
TRBJ2-1 TRBV30 TRBD1 . 15 TGTGCCTCCGGGGGGTTAGGGACAGGGTCGAATGAGCAGTTCTTC CASGGLGTGSNEQFF
TRBJ2-3 TRBV7-9 . . 14 TGTGCCAGCAGCTTATGGCGGGACACAGATACGCAGTATTTT CASSLWRDTDTQYF
TRBJ2-1 TRBV10-1 TRBD2 . 16 TGCGCCAGCAGCAGACTAGCGGGAACGTACTACAATGAGCAGTTCTTC CASSRLAGTYYNEQFF
TRBJ1-1 TRBV7-8 TRBD1 few 16 TGTGCCAGCAGCTCAAGCGGGACAGGGGCGGTAACTGAAGCTTTCTTT CASSSSGTGAVTEAFF
TRBJ2-1 TRBV5-1 TRBD2 . 14 TGCGCCAGCAGACCGGGGACTAGCAACAATGAGCAGTTCTTC CASRPGTSNNEQFF
TRBJ2-5 TRBV6-6 TRBD1 . 16 TGTGCCAGCAGTTACTCGCCCGGGACAGTACAAGAGACCCAGTACTTC CASSYSPGTVQETQYF